The entry below describes one T cell receptor (beta chain). Germline V gene sequence: CDR1 MNHEY, CDR2 SVGAGI. This CDR3 is 15 amino acids long. The J segment lost 0 bases and the V segment lost 2 bases, leaving 2 bases of the junction unmatched. Some clones are missing from TCRdb's copy, which holds only in-frame ones; the method was immunoSEQ multiplex PCR. The sample lists 200,000 to 250,000 clones; 80% were seen once. This record belongs to a study of blood T cell repertoires in COVID-19. Study at large: Acute and convalescent COVID-19 specimens originated in the United States, Italy and Spain. Sample material is recorded as cDNA or gDNA derived from T cells, B-cell-depleted T cells, or PBMCs.

The J gene is TRBJ1-1, the V gene TRBV6-5; 8 nucleotides line up with TRBD1. This clonotype originated in a human donor in a cohort sampled during active COVID-19. The sequencing sample was made of peripheral blood. CDR3 coding DNA: TGTGCCAGCAGTTACGGACAGGGACTGAACACTGAAGCTTTCTTT. Protein product: CASSYGQGLNTEAFF.